This T cell receptor beta chain was identified during a study of blood T cell repertoires in COVID-19 (TCRdb year 2020). About the study as a whole: Samples covering the acute and convalescent phases of COVID-19 were provided by collaborators in the United States, Italy and Spain. Samples came from the ongoing ImmuneRACE study (first 160 participants) plus 1,254 subjects from 6 global collaborators. The prospective study material was composed of cDNA or gDNA derived from T cells, B-cell-depleted T cells, or PBMCs. Where available, HLA class I and class II types were obtained from metadata supplied by the sample provider rather than from assay-based typing. A freely available public database, intended as a resource for researchers studying the immune response to SARS-CoV-2, is where the repertoires were released. Subjects who had been exposed to COVID-19, were actively infected with it, or had recovered from it provided the deeply sampled blood TCRbeta repertoires that made up the dataset. Nearly every sample came with metadata listing a de-identified subject ID, COVID-19 status, age in years and sex. General study outcomes and caveats: Clinical and demographic metadata were provided uncurated, with the amount varying by source and participant.

The immunoSEQ Assay, a bias-controlled multiplex PCR, was used to amplify TCRbeta CDR3 regions from genomic DNA. The study's own analysis went as follows. Within the assay, amplification of reference gene primers was used to estimate how many nucleated cells each sample contained. To quantify the absolute abundance of each unique TCRbeta CDR3 rearrangement, sequence reads were collapsed and filtered. Productive Simpson clonality was computed per sample as the square root of Simpson's diversity index over productive rearrangements. Imported from immuneACCESS, the table was reduced by TCRdb to in-frame sequences with V and J called. These copies leave out some clones; in studies compared against another copy, an unresolved V gene accounts for under half, and the cause of the remainder is not known. That table supplies the V and J calls and clone size; D and trimming were determined from the DNA. The sample has about 480,000 clones on record, 88% of them singletons. About 1.7% of the sample comes from the top ten.

Details on this clone: Its antigen is unknown. Per-base qualities were not stored, and no clone one base away is much larger.

Participants in the prospective study were enrolled through a virtual design, were aged roughly 18 to 90 years, and lived in approximately 24 United States geographic areas. In the prospective study, participants were assigned to cohorts based on the clinical history participants reported in a screening survey and a study questionnaire. For ImmuneRACE Cohort 3, a participant was defined as recovered based on two consecutive negative NP/OP PCR tests, clearance by a healthcare professional, or resolution of symptoms. Each participant in the prospective study had whole blood, serum and a nasopharyngeal or oropharyngeal swab collected by mobile phlebotomists. Prospective study participants could optionally give additional blood draws and questionnaires over a roughly two-month period. Before DNA extraction, blood samples from the prospective study were shipped at room temperature or frozen. The receptor's source is a woman between 40 and 55 years old who had recovered from COVID-19. Sequencing used PBMCs or T cells enriched from blood (not recorded which).

The CDR3 reads CASSVGLSTGELFF. The DNA sequence is TGTGCCAGCAGCGTGGGACTCAGCACCGGGGAGCTGTTTTTT. The rearrangement joined TRBV9 to TRBJ2-2; possibly the D gene is TRBD2, per 6 matching bases. V loses 2 bases, J loses 4 bases, and the germline ends lie 9 bases apart. Inclusive of the bounding cysteine and phenylalanine, the CDR3 is 14 residues long. Left in the record is the CDR3 DNA by itself, 42 bases read in frame from the first base. Sequences SGDLS (CDR1) and YYNGEE (CDR2) are obtained from the germline V gene.